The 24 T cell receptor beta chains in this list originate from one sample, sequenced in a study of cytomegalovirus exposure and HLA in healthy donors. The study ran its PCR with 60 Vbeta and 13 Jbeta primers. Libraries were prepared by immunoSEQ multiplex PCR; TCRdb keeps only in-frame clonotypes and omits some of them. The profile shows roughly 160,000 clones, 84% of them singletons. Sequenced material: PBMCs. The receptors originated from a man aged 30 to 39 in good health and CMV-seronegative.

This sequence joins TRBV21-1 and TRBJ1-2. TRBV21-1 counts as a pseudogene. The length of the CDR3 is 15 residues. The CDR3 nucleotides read TGTGCCAGCAGCAAAGGACCATTCGGAGGGCGGGGCTACACCTTC. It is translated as CASSKGPFGGRGYTF.

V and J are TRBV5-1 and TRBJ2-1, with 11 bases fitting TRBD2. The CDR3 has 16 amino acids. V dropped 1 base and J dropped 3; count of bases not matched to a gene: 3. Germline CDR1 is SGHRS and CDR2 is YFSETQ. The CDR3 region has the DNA TGCGCCAGCAGCTTGCTTGGGACTAGCGGCTACAATGAGCAGTTCTTC. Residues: CASSLLGTSGYNEQFF.

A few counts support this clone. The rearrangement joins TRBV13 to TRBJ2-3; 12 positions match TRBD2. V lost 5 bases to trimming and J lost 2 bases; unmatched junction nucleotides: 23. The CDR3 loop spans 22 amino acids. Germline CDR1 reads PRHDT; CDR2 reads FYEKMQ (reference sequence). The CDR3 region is CASSPLRSLAGGPDRLTDTQYF. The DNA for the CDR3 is TGTGCCAGCAGCCCGCTCCGCTCACTAGCGGGGGGACCCGACCGACTCACAGATACGCAGTATTTT.

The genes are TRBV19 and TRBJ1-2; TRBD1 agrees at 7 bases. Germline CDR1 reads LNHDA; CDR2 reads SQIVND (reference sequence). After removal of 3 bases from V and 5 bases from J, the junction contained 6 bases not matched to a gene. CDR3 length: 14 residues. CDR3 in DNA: TGTGCCAGTAGTATTCCGGGACAGATATATGGCTACACCTTC. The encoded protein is CASSIPGQIYGYTF.

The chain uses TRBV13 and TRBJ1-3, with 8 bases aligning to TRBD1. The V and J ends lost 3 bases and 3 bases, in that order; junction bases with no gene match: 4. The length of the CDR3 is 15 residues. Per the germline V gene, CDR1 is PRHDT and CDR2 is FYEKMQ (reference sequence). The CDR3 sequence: CASSLDRVRGNTIYF. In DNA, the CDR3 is TGTGCCAGCAGCTTGGACAGGGTTCGTGGAAACACCATATATTTT.

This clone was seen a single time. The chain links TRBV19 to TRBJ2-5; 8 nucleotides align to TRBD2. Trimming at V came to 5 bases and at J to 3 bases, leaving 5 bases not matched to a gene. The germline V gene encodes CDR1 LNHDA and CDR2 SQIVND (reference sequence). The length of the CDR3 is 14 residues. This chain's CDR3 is CASSVSAGEETQYF. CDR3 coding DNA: TGTGCCAGTAGTGTTTCAGCGGGAGAAGAGACCCAGTACTTC.

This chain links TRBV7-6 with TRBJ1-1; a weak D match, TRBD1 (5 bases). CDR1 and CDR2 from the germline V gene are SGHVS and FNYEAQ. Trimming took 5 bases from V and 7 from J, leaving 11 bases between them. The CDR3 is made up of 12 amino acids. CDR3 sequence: CASSLDSYEAFF. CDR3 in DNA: TGTGCCAGCAGCCTCGACAGCTATGAAGCTTTCTTT.

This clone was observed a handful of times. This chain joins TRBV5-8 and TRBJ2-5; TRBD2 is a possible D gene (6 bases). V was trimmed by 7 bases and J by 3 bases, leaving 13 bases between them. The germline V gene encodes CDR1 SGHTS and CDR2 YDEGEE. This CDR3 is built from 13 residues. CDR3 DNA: TGTGCCAGCGACCCGCGGGGCAAAGAGACCCAGTACTTC. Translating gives CASDPRGKETQYF.

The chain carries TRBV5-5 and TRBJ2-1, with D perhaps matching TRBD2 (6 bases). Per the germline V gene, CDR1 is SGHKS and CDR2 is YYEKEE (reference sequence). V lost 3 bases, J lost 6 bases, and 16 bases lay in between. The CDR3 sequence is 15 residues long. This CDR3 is CASSSGTGRTNEQFF. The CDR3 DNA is TGTGCCAGCAGCTCCGGCACCGGGAGAACCAATGAGCAGTTCTTC.

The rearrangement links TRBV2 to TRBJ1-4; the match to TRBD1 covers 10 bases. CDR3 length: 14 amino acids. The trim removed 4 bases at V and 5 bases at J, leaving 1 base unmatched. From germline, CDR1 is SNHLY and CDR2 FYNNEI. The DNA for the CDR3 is TGTGCCAGCAGTGGACAGGGGGCAAATGAAAAACTGTTTTTT. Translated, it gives CASSGQGANEKLFF. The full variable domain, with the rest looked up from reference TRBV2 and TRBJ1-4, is EPEVTQTPSHQVTQMGQEVILRCVPISNHLYFYWYRQILGQKVEFLVSFYNNEISEKSEIFDDQFSVERPDGSNFTLKIRSTKLEDSAMYFCASSGQGANEKLFFGSGTQLSVL.

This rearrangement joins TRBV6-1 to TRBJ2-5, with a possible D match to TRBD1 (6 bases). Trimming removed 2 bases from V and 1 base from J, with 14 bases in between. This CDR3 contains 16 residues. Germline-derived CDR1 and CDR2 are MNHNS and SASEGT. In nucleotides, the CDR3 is TGTGCCAGCAGTGAATCCCAGGGGCCGGGCCAAGAGACCCAGTACTTC. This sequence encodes CASSESQGPGQETQYF.

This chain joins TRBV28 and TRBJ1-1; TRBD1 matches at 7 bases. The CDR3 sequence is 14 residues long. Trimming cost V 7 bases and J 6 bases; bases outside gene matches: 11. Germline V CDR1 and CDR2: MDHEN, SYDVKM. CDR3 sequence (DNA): TGTGCCAGCACCCCAGACAGGGATTATCCTGAAGCTTTCTTT. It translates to CASTPDRDYPEAFF.

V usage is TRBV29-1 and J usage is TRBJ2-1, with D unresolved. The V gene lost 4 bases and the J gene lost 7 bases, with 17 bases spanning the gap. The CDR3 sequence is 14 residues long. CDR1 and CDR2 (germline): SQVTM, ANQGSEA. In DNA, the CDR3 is TGCAGCGTTGTGGTAGCCTTACCTAGGAATGAGCAGTTCTTC. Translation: CSVVVALPRNEQFF.

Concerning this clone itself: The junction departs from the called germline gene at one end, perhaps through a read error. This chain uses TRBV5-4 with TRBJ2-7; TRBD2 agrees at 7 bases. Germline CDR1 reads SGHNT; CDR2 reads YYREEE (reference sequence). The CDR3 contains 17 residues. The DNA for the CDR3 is TGTGCCAGCAGCTTGGTTGGGGGGGTTTGGGCCGACTACGGGCAGTACTTC. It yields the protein CASSLVGGVWADYGQYF.

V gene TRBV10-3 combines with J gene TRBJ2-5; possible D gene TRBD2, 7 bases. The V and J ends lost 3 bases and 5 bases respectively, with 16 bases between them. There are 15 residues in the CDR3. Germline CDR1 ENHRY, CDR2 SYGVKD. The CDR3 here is CAISEGGARWETQYF. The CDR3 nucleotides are TGTGCCATCAGTGAAGGGGGGGCGAGGTGGGAGACCCAGTACTTC.

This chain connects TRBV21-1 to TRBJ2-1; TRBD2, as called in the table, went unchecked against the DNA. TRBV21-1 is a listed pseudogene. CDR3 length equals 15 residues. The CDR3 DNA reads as TGTGCCAGCAGCAAAGGCCGCGGGAGGAACAATGAGCAGTTCTTC. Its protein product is CASSKGRGRNNEQFF.

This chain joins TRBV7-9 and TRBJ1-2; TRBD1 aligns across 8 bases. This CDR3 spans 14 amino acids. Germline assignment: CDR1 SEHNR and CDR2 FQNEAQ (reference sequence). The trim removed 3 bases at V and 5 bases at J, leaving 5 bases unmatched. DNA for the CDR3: TGTGCCAGCAGCTTTGGACAGGGCTTGTATGGCTACACCTTC. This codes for CASSFGQGLYGYTF.

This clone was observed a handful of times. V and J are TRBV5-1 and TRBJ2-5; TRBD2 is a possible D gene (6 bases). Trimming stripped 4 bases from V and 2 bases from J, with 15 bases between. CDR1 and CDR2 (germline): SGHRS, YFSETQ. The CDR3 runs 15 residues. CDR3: CASSGSGLGQETQYF. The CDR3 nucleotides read TGCGCCAGCAGCGGGAGCGGGTTAGGTCAAGAGACCCAGTACTTC.

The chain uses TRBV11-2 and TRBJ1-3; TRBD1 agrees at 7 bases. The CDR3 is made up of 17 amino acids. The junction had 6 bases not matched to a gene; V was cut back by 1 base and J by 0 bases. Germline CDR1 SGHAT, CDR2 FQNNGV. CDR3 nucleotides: TGTGCCAGCAGCTTAGCAGGGACAGTCAACTCTGGAAACACCATATATTTT. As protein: CASSLAGTVNSGNTIYF.

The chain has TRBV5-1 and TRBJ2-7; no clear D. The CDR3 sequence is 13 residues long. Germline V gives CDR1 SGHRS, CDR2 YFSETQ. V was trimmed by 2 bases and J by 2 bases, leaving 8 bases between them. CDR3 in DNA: TGCGCCAGCAGCTTCGCGGATACCTACGAGCAGTACTTC. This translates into CASSFADTYEQYF.

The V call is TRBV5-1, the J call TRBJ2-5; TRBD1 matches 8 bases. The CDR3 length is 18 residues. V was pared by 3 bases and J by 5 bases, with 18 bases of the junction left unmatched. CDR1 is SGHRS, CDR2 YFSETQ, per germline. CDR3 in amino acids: CASSSQPLDRVVRETQYF. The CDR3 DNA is TGCGCCAGCAGCTCCCAACCGTTGGACAGGGTGGTACGGGAGACCCAGTACTTC.

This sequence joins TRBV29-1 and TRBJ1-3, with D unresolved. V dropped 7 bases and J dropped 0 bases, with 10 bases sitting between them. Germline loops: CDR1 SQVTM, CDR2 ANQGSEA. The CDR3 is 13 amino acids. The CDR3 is CSARRSSGNTIYF. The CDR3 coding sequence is TGCAGCGCCCGACGGAGCTCTGGAAACACCATATATTTT.

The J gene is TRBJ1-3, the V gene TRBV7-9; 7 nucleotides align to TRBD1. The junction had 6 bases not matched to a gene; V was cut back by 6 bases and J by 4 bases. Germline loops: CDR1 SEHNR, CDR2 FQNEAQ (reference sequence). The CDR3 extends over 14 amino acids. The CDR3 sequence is CASRRTGLGNTIYF. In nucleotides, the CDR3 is TGTGCCAGCAGACGGACAGGACTCGGAAACACCATATATTTT.

The CDR3 DNA is TGTGCCAGCAGCTTTACGTCAAAGGAGGGGAACACCGGGGAGCTGTTTTTT. Translation: CASSFTSKEGNTGELFF. This chain connects TRBV7-6 to TRBJ2-2, with D possibly TRBD2 on 6 matching bases. The CDR3 consists of 17 residues. Germline V lookup: CDR1 SGHVS, CDR2 FNYEAQ. V shed 3 bases and J shed 1 base, with 15 bases lying between them.